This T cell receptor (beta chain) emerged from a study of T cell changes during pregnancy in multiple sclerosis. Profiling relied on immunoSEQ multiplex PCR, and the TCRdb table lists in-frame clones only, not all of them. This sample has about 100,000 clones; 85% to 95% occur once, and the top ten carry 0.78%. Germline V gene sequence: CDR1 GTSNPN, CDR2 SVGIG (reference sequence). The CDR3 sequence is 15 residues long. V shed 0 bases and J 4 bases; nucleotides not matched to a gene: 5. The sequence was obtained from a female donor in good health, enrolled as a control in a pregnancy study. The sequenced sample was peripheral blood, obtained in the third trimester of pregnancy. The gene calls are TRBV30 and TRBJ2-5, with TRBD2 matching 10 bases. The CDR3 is CAWSVGSGGGETQYF. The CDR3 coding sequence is TGTGCCTGGAGTGTAGGGAGCGGGGGGGGAGAGACCCAGTACTTC.